The source of this T cell receptor (beta chain) is a study of neurological immune-mediated disorders. Study-level results: HTLV-1-associated myelopathy showed the most TCR clonal expansion; multiple sclerosis the least, below healthy controls.

The CDR3 consists of 13 residues. Germline V gene sequence: CDR1 SGHRS, CDR2 YFSETQ. TCRdb reanalysed the 5' RACE reads using MiXCR and keeps one entry per CDR3 protein. The table shows about 43,000 distinct CDR3 sequences, with about an eighth occurring only once. It was from 2 million PBMCs stored at -80 C that the unsorted libraries were obtained. This clonotype occurred a few times. Its target is not known. A much larger clone is a single base away; this may be a read error. This sequence was found in a female donor in good health. The chain couples TRBV5-1 to TRBJ2-7; TRBD1 agrees at 7 bases. Sequenced material: PBMCs. CDR3 nucleotides: TGCACCAGCAGCTTACAGGGGTCCTACGAGCAGTACTTC. Translated, it gives CTSSLQGSYEQYF.